One sample yielded the 31 T cell receptor beta chains listed below, sequenced in a study of cytomegalovirus exposure and HLA in healthy donors. Produced via immunoSEQ multiplex PCR; TCRdb's table is partial and in-frame only. The repertoire consists of under 140,000 clones, with more than 75% occurring once and the leading ten covering more than 1.4%. The material sequenced was PBMCs. The receptors originated from a woman between 25 and 40 years old in good health and CMV-seropositive.

This chain connects TRBV7-9 to TRBJ2-2; D not resolved. Germline CDR1 and CDR2: SEHNR and FQNEAQ (reference sequence). The CDR3 totals 17 residues. The V gene lost 4 bases and the J gene lost 2 bases, with 17 bases spanning the gap. The CDR3 loop is CASSSPQQVGNTGELFF. The CDR3 region has the DNA TGTGCCAGCAGCTCCCCTCAACAAGTGGGCAACACCGGGGAGCTGTTTTTT. Full variable domain (rest looked up from reference TRBV7-9 and TRBJ2-2): DTGVSQNPRHKITKRGQNVTFRCDPISEHNRLYWYRQTLGQGPEFLTYFQNEAQLEKSRLLSDRFSAERPKGSFSTLEIQRTEQGDSAMYLCASSSPQQVGNTGELFFGEGSRLTVL.

The CDR3 DNA sequence: TGTGCCAGTAAGGAAGCGGGGGACACCGGGGAGCTGTTTTTT. Protein sequence: CASKEAGDTGELFF. This chain joins TRBV19 and TRBJ2-2; 8 bases match TRBD2. Germline CDR1 is LNHDA and CDR2 is SQIVND (reference sequence). The ends lost 7 bases at V and 3 bases at J; junction bases unmatched: 4. CDR3 length: 14 residues.

The J gene is TRBJ2-4, the V gene TRBV11-2, with D perhaps matching TRBD1 (5 bases). Germline V gene data show CDR1 as SGHAT and CDR2 as FQNNGV. V lost 0 bases to trimming and J lost 2 bases, with 8 bases between them. The CDR3 contains 15 residues. The CDR3 reads CASSLEYRSKNIQYF. The CDR3 DNA reads as TGTGCCAGCAGCTTAGAGTACAGGTCCAAAAACATTCAGTACTTC. The complete variable domain, with remaining parts taken from reference TRBV11-2 and TRBJ2-4, reads EAGVAQSPRYKIIEKRQSVAFWCNPISGHATLYWYQQILGQGPKLLIQFQNNGVVDDSQLPKDRFSAERLKGVDSTLKIQPAKLEDSAVYLCASSLEYRSKNIQYFGAGTRLSVL.

The chain links TRBV2 to TRBJ2-3; 8 bases line up with TRBD2. The germline CDR1 and CDR2 sequences are SNHLY and FYNNEI. The CDR3 sequence is 15 residues long. With V trimmed by 0 bases and J by 4 bases, 3 bases remained unmatched. The CDR3 reads CASSEAIGGADTQYF. The CDR3, as DNA: TGTGCCAGCAGTGAAGCGATCGGGGGGGCAGATACGCAGTATTTT.

V gene TRBV19 combines with J gene TRBJ2-5, with 11 positions matching TRBD2. The CDR3 spans 15 residues. Trimming took 8 bases from V and 5 from J; bases not matched to a gene: 10. Per germline, CDR1 LNHDA and CDR2 SQIVND (reference sequence). The chain's CDR3 is CASSIAGGRRETQYF. For the CDR3, the DNA is TGTGCCAGTTCCATAGCGGGGGGGCGGCGGGAGACCCAGTACTTC.

In the case of this clone: A single base separates this from a much larger clone, so it may be a read error. The sample holds other DNA sequences that translate to the same CDR3. The J gene is TRBJ1-3, the V gene TRBV2, with a possible D match to TRBD1 (5 bases). In germline, CDR1 is SNHLY, CDR2 FYNNEI. Trimming left V 6 bases short and J 0 bases short, with 12 bases between. This CDR3 is built from 15 residues. CDR3 protein: CASSVDSYSGNTIYF. The CDR3 coding sequence is TGTGCCAGCAGCGTTGACAGCTACTCTGGAAACACCATATATTTT. Variable domain in full (rest from reference TRBV2 and TRBJ1-3): EPEVTQTPSHQVTQMGQEVILRCVPISNHLYFYWYRQILGQKVEFLVSFYNNEISEKSEIFDDQFSVERPDGSNFTLKIRSTKLEDSAMYFCASSVDSYSGNTIYFGEGSWLTVV.

The gene calls are TRBV7-2 and TRBJ2-7, with TRBD1 matching 8 bases. The CDR3 has 14 residues. Germline trimming cut 4 bases from V and 3 bases from J; bases unmatched to any gene: 5. CDR1 is SGHTA and CDR2 is FQGNSA in the germline V gene. The CDR3 DNA follows: TGTGCCAGCAGCTCCCGGGACAGGCTCTACGAGCAGTACTTC. It translates to CASSSRDRLYEQYF. Full variable domain (rest looked up from reference TRBV7-2 and TRBJ2-7): GAGVSQSPSNKVTEKGKDVELRCDPISGHTALYWYRQSLGQGLEFLIYFQGNSAPDKSGLPSDRFSAERTGGSVSTLTIQRTQQEDSAVYLCASSSRDRLYEQYFGPGTRLTVT.

This chain uses TRBV19 with TRBJ2-1; D gene unclear. Germline V gives CDR1 LNHDA, CDR2 SQIVND (reference sequence). The length of the CDR3 is 18 residues. V was trimmed by 4 bases and J by 0 bases, leaving 19 bases between them. CDR3 nucleotide sequence: TGTGCCAGTAGTAAGGTAGTTGCCCCAGGTGGCTCCTACAATGAGCAGTTCTTC. This translates into CASSKVVAPGGSYNEQFF.

This clone is a singleton in its sample. V is TRBV7-9 and J is TRBJ2-3; TRBD2 matches at 12 bases. The junction had 4 bases not matched to a gene; V was cut back by 5 bases and J by 1 base. The CDR3 loop spans 16 amino acids. Looked up from germline, CDR1 is SEHNR and CDR2 is FQNEAQ (reference sequence). CDR3: CASSARLAGGTDTQYF. CDR3 coding DNA: TGTGCCAGCAGCGCGAGACTAGCGGGGGGCACAGATACGCAGTATTTT.

The rearrangement joins TRBV9 to TRBJ2-7, with a possible D match to TRBD1 (5 bases). Germline lookup yields CDR1 SGDLS and CDR2 YYNGEE. V gave up 0 bases and J gave up 4 bases, with 14 bases separating them. This CDR3 comprises 15 residues. The CDR3 sequence is CASSVGGAAPYEQYF. CDR3 DNA sequence: TGTGCCAGCAGCGTAGGGGGCGCGGCCCCATACGAGCAGTACTTC.

The chain couples TRBV11-2 to TRBJ2-5; TRBD2 matches at 12 bases. The CDR3 consists of 16 residues. V shed 5 bases and J 2 bases; nucleotides not matched to a gene: 6. Germline CDR1 reads SGHAT; CDR2 reads FQNNGV. The CDR3 DNA sequence: TGTGCCAGCAGCCCGCGGACTAGCGGGGATCAAGAGACCCAGTACTTC. Translation gives CASSPRTSGDQETQYF.

The chain recombines TRBV5-6 with TRBJ2-1; a possible D gene is TRBD1 (6 bases). The CDR3 contains 17 residues. CDR1 and CDR2 (germline): SGHDT, YYEEEE. Deletions cut 0 bases from V and 3 bases from J, with 16 bases between. CDR3 DNA: TGTGCCAGCAGCTTGGGGTATGGGGTACAGGGCTACAATGAGCAGTTCTTC. It translates to CASSLGYGVQGYNEQFF.

The chain combines TRBV6-1 with TRBJ1-1; D is possibly TRBD1 (6 bases). From germline, CDR1 is MNHNS and CDR2 SASEGT. The CDR3 length is 15 residues. The V end lost 7 bases, the J end lost 2 bases, and 17 bases lay between the germline ends. The CDR3 protein is CASILTGNPNTEAFF. In DNA, the CDR3 is TGTGCCAGCATCCTCACAGGGAACCCTAACACTGAAGCTTTCTTT.

This chain connects TRBV13 to TRBJ1-1; D gene uncertain. The CDR3 extends over 13 amino acids. V lost 0 bases and J 2 bases, leaving 4 bases between the germline ends. The germline CDR1 and CDR2 sequences are PRHDT and FYEKMQ (reference sequence). The CDR3: CASSLGGNTEAFF. CDR3 sequence (DNA): TGTGCCAGCAGCTTAGGGGGCAACACTGAAGCTTTCTTT.

The chain is built from TRBV19 and TRBJ2-5, with D maybe TRBD2 (6 bases). Germline V gene sequence: CDR1 LNHDA, CDR2 SQIVND (reference sequence). The CDR3 is 13 residues long. Between the trimmed V and J ends, which lost 5 bases and 2 bases, there was a span of 9 bases. The CDR3 bases are TGTGCCAGTAGTCCGGGACTGCAAGAGACCCAGTACTTC. It translates to CASSPGLQETQYF.

The V call is TRBV18, the J call TRBJ1-1, with D perhaps TRBD1 (5 bases). V was clipped by 11 bases and J by 3 bases, with 16 bases between them. The CDR3 totals 13 residues. Per germline, CDR1 KGHSH and CDR2 LQKENI. In DNA form, the CDR3 reads TGTGCCGCAGCACTGGGAGGGGACACTGAAGCTTTCTTT. It encodes CAAALGGDTEAFF.

V and J are TRBV9 and TRBJ2-3, with TRBD2 matching over 8 bases. Germline assignment: CDR1 SGDLS and CDR2 YYNGEE. The CDR3 loop spans 18 amino acids. The J segment lost 3 bases and the V segment lost 0 bases, leaving 12 bases of the junction unmatched. The CDR3 sequence: CASSVESFSREVTDTQYF. The CDR3 nucleotides read TGTGCCAGCAGCGTAGAGTCTTTTTCGCGGGAGGTTACAGATACGCAGTATTTT.

This sequence joins TRBV4-2 and TRBJ1-1; D is perhaps TRBD1 (5 bases). The CDR3 extends over 17 amino acids. The V and J ends lost 1 base and 1 base respectively, with 16 bases between them. Germline loops: CDR1 LGHNA, CDR2 YNFKEQ. The CDR3 bases are TGTGCCAGCAGCCAAGGGTGGGGGGATTCTGCGAACACTGAAGCTTTCTTT. Protein: CASSQGWGDSANTEAFF.

This chain joins TRBV4-2 and TRBJ1-1; D is unresolved. V was cut by 1 base and J by 0 bases, with 3 bases left in between. The CDR3 is 13 residues long. Germline CDR1 and CDR2: LGHNA and YNFKEQ. This CDR3 reads CASSQGVNTEAFF. The CDR3 coding sequence is TGTGCCAGCAGCCAAGGCGTGAACACTGAAGCTTTCTTT.

The V gene is TRBV4-3, the J gene TRBJ2-6; D may be TRBD2 (6 bases). This CDR3 is built from 17 residues. Trimming removed 4 bases from V and 4 bases from J, with 17 bases in between. Germline CDR1 reads LGHNA; CDR2 reads YSLEER. The CDR3 DNA reads TGCGCCAGCAGCCCGAACCGGGCGGGGATCGGGGCCAACGTCCTGACTTTC. Its translation is CASSPNRAGIGANVLTF.

The chain has TRBV5-4 and TRBJ1-2; D unclear. The CDR3 spans 14 residues. Trimming pared 0 bases from V and 3 bases from J, leaving 9 bases between. CDR1 is SGHNT and CDR2 is YYREEE in the germline V gene (reference sequence). The CDR3 loop reads CASSLVQAHYGYTF. CDR3 in DNA: TGTGCCAGCAGCTTGGTGCAGGCGCACTATGGCTACACCTTC.

The table lists this clone with a few counts. The chain joins TRBV5-1 to TRBJ2-1, with D maybe TRBD1 (6 bases). V lost 3 bases, J lost 7 bases, and 14 bases lay in between. The CDR3 is made up of 14 amino acids. Germline CDR1 is SGHRS and CDR2 is YFSETQ. The CDR3 protein is CASSSQGGTNEQFF. The CDR3 DNA reads as TGCGCCAGCAGCTCACAGGGCGGTACGAATGAGCAGTTCTTC.

The chain joins TRBV29-1 to TRBJ2-2, with 7 bases matching TRBD1. J gave up 7 bases and V 1 base, and 3 bases lay outside the gene matches. This CDR3 contains 13 residues. CDR1 is SQVTM, CDR2 ANQGSEA, per germline. In DNA form, the CDR3 reads TGCAGCGTTGAAGTGACAGGGTACGGGGAGCTGTTTTTT. This gives the protein CSVEVTGYGELFF.

V is TRBV4-2 and J is TRBJ2-7, with 8 bases that match TRBD1. CDR3 length: 17 amino acids. Germline V gene sequence: CDR1 LGHNA, CDR2 YNFKEQ. Germline trimming cut 0 bases from V and 1 base from J; bases unmatched to any gene: 8. The CDR3 bases are TGTGCCAGCAGCCAAGAGGGGGGACAGGTGTCTTCCTACGAGCAGTACTTC. Protein product: CASSQEGGQVSSYEQYF.

The gene calls are TRBV29-1 and TRBJ2-3; 7 positions match TRBD1. Trimming cost V 2 bases and J 5 bases; bases outside gene matches: 7. The CDR3 runs to 14 residues. CDR1 is SQVTM, CDR2 ANQGSEA, per germline. The CDR3 here is CSVEKGQHRDTQYF. The CDR3 DNA reads as TGCAGCGTTGAAAAGGGACAGCATAGAGATACGCAGTATTTT.

DNA of the CDR3: TGTGCCAGCAGTCTTCTGGGAAACACCATATATTTT. It specifies CASSLLGNTIYF. V is TRBV28 and J is TRBJ1-3; D is undetermined. The germline V gene encodes CDR1 MDHEN and CDR2 SYDVKM. The CDR3 spans 12 residues. The ends were cut back, 5 bases at V and 4 bases at J, with 6 bases in the middle.

The CDR3 loop is CASRPDSSYEQYF. CDR3 DNA sequence: TGTGCCAGCAGGCCGGACAGTTCCTACGAGCAGTACTTC. This sequence joins TRBV7-2 and TRBJ2-7; D might be TRBD1 (6 bases). The CDR3 extends over 13 amino acids. Trimming shortened V by 6 bases and J by 1 base, and 10 bases separated the two germline ends. The germline V gene encodes CDR1 SGHTA and CDR2 FQGNSA.

The chain is built from TRBV16 and TRBJ1-4, with 9 bases fitting TRBD1. The ends lost 4 bases at V and 3 bases at J; junction bases unmatched: 6. Germline CDR1 reads KGHSY; CDR2 reads FQNENV. The CDR3 runs to 16 residues. CDR3 coding DNA: TGTGCCAGCAGCCTCGAAGGGACAGGGCCTAATGAAAAACTGTTTTTT. This sequence encodes CASSLEGTGPNEKLFF.

The chain has TRBV15 and TRBJ1-5; D might be TRBD1 (5 bases). This CDR3 region has 16 residues. Trimming removed 2 bases from V and 4 bases from J, with 15 bases in between. Germline CDR1 and CDR2: LNHNV and YYDKDF (reference sequence). CDR3 loop: CATSRHSGVGNQPQHF. CDR3 nucleotide sequence: TGTGCCACCAGCAGACACTCGGGGGTGGGGAATCAGCCCCAGCATTTT.

The genes are TRBV5-1 and TRBJ2-3; 7 nucleotides match TRBD2. This CDR3 comprises 16 residues. Germline CDR1 reads SGHRS; CDR2 reads YFSETQ. V was pared by 1 base and J by 2 bases, with 7 bases of the junction left unmatched. The CDR3 region has the DNA TGCGCCAGCAGCTTGAACCCCGGGACTAACACAGATACGCAGTATTTT. Protein sequence: CASSLNPGTNTDTQYF.

The chain employs TRBV9 and TRBJ2-1, with 9 bases fitting TRBD2. V was clipped by 4 bases and J by 7 bases; unmatched bases: 0. CDR1 is SGDLS and CDR2 is YYNGEE in the germline V gene. The CDR3 covers 12 residues. CDR3 sequence (DNA): TGTGCCAGCAGCAGCGGGGGGAATGAGCAGTTCTTC. This codes for CASSSGGNEQFF.